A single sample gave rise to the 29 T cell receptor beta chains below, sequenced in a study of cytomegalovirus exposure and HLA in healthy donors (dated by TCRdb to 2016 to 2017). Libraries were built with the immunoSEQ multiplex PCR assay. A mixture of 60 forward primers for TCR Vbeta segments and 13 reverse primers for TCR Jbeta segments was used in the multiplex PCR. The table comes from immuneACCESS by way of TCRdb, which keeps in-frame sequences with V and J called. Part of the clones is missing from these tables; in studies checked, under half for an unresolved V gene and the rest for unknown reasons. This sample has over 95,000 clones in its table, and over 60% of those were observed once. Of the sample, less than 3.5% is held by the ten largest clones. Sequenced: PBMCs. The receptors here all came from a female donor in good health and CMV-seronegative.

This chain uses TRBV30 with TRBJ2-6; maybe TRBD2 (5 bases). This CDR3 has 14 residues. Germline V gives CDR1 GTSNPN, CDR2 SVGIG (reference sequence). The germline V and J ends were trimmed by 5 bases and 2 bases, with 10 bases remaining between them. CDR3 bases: TGTGCCTGGCTAGGACTCCCTGGGGCCAACGTCCTGACTTTC. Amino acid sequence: CAWLGLPGANVLTF.

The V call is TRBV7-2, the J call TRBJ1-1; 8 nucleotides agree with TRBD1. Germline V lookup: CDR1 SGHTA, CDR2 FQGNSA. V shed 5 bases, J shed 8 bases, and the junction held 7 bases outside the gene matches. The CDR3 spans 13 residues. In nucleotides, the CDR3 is TGTGCCAGCAGCCTTACGGACAGGGCCGAAGCTTTCTTT. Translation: CASSLTDRAEAFF.

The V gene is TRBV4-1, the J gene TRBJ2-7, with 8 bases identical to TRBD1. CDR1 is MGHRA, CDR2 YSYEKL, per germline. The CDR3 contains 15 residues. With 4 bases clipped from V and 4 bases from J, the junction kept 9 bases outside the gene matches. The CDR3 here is CASSPRDRRSYEQYF. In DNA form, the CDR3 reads TGCGCCAGCAGCCCCAGGGACAGGAGATCTTACGAGCAGTACTTC.

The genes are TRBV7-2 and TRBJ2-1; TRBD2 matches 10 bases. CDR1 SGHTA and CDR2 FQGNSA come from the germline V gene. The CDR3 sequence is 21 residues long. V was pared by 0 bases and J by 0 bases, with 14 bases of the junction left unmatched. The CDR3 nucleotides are TGTGCCAGCAGCTTAGCGTCAGCCAGCGGGGGGGCCAAGAGCTCCTACAATGAGCAGTTCTTC. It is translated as CASSLASASGGAKSSYNEQFF.

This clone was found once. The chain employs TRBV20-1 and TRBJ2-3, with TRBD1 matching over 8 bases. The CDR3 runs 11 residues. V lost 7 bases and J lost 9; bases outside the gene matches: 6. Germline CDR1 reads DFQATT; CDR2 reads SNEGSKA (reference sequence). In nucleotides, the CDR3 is TGCAGTGTCTCACAGGGGGGCACGCAGTATTTT. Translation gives CSVSQGGTQYF.

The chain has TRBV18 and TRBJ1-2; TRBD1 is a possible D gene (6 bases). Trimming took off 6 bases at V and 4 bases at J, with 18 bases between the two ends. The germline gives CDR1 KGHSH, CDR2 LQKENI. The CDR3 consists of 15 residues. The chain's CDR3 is CASSPVQGPPYGYTF. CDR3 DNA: TGTGCCAGCTCGCCGGTTCAGGGGCCCCCCTATGGCTACACCTTC.

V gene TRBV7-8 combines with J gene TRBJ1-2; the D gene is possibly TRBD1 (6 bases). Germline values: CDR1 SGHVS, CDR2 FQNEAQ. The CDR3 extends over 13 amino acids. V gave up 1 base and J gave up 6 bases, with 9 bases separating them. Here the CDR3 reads CASSLEYRDGYTF. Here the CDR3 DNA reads TGTGCCAGCAGCTTAGAATACAGGGATGGCTACACCTTC.

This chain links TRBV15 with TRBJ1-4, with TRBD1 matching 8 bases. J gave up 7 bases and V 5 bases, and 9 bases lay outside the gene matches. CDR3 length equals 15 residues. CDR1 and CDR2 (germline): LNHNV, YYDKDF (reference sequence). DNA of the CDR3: TGTGCCACCAGCGGGAACAGGGGGTCTTTTGAAAAACTGTTTTTT. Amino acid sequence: CATSGNRGSFEKLFF.

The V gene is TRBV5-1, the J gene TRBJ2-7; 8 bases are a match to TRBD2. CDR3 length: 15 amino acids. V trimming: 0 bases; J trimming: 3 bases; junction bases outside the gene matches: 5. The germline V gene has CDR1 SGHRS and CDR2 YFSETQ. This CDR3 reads CASSLAGGGNYEQYF. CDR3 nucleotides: TGCGCCAGCAGCTTGGCGGGCGGGGGGAACTACGAGCAGTACTTC.

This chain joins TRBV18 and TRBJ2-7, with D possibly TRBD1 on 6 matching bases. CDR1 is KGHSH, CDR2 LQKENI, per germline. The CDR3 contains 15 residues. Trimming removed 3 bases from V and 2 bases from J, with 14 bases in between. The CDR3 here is CASSPVRQAAYEQYF. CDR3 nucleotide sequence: TGTGCCAGCTCACCCGTCCGACAGGCGGCCTACGAGCAGTACTTC.

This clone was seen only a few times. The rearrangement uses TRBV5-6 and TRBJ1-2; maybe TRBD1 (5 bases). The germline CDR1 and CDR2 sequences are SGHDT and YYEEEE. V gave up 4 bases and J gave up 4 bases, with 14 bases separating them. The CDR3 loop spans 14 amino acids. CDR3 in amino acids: CASSRRDSSYGYTF. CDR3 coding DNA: TGTGCCAGCAGCAGAAGGGACTCTAGCTATGGCTACACCTTC.

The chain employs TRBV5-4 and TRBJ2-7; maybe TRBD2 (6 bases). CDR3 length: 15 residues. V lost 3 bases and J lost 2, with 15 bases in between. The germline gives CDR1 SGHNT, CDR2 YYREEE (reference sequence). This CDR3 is CASSWGGSGAYEQYF. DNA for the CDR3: TGTGCCAGCAGCTGGGGAGGTTCGGGCGCCTACGAGCAGTACTTC.

In nucleotides, the CDR3 is TGTGCCAGCAGTGAGAATCCCAGGGGGCCTACTGAAGCTTTCTTT. Its translation: CASSENPRGPTEAFF. The rearrangement uses TRBV6-1 and TRBJ1-1, with TRBD1 identical over 8 bases. After removal of 3 bases from V and 5 bases from J, the junction contained 8 bases not matched to a gene. CDR1 MNHNS and CDR2 SASEGT come from the germline V gene. The CDR3 consists of 15 residues.

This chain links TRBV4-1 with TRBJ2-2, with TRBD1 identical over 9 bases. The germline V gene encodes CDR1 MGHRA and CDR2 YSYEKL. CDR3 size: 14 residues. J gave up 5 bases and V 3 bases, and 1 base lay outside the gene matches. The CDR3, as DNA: TGCGCCAGCAGCCAGACAGGGGGGACCGGGGAGCTGTTTTTT. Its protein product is CASSQTGGTGELFF.

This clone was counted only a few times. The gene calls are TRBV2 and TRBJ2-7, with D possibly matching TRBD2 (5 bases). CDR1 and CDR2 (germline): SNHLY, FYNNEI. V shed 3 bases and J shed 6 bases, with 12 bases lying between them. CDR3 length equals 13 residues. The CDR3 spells CASSDVSRAEQYF. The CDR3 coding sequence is TGTGCCAGCAGTGATGTATCGAGGGCCGAGCAGTACTTC.

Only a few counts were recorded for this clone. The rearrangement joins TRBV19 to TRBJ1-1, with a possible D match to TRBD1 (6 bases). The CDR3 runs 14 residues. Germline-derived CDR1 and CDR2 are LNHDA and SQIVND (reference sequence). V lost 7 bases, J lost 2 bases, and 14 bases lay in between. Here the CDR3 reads CASTPLDRNTEAFF. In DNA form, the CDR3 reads TGTGCCAGTACCCCCTTGGACAGAAACACTGAAGCTTTCTTT.

CDR3 loop: CASSVAPGDEQFF. The CDR3 DNA reads as TGCGCCAGCAGCGTAGCCCCGGGGGATGAGCAGTTCTTC. The chain couples TRBV4-1 to TRBJ2-1; weak D call: TRBD2 (6 bases). The germline gives CDR1 MGHRA, CDR2 YSYEKL. Trimming cost V 5 bases and J 8 bases, with 13 bases left between them. This CDR3 has 13 residues.

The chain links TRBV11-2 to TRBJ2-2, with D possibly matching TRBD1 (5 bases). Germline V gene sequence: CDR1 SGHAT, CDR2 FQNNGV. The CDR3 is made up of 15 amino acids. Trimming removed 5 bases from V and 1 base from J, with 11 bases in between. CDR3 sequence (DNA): TGTGCCAGCAGCCCTTTTAGGGGGAACACCGGGGAGCTGTTTTTT. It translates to CASSPFRGNTGELFF.

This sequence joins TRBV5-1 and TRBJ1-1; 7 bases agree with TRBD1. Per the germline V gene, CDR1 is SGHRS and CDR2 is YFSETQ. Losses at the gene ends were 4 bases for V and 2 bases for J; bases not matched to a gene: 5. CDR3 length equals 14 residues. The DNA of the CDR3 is TGCGCCAGCAGCATCAGGGGGGCCAACACTGAAGCTTTCTTT. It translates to CASSIRGANTEAFF.

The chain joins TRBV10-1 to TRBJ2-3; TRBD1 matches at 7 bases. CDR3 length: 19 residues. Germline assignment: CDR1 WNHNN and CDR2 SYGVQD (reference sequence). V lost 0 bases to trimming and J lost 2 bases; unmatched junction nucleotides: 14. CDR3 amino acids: CASSESTPRQGQFTDTQYF. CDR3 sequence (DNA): TGCGCCAGCAGTGAGTCAACACCGAGACAGGGTCAGTTCACAGATACGCAGTATTTT.

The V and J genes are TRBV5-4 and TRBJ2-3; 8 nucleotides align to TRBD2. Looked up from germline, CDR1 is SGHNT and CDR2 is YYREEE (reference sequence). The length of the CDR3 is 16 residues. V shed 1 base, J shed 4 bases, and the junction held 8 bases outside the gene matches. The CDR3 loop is CASSLSAGGVADTQYF. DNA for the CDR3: TGTGCCAGCAGCTTGAGCGCCGGGGGGGTGGCAGATACGCAGTATTTT.

CDR3 sequence (DNA): TGTGCCAGCACAGAAGGAGGGCCTCAAGAGACCCAGTACTTC. This codes for CASTEGGPQETQYF. The J gene is TRBJ2-5, the V gene TRBV6-5; D is perhaps TRBD2 (6 bases). Germline V gene data show CDR1 as MNHEY and CDR2 as SVGAGI. Trimming shortened V by 7 bases and J by 2 bases, and 14 bases separated the two germline ends. The length of the CDR3 is 14 residues.

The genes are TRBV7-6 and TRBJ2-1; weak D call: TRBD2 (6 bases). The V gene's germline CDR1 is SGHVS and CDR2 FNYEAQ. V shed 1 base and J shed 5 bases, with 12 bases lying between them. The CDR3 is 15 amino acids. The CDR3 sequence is CASSLVERADNEQFF. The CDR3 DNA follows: TGTGCCAGCAGCTTAGTTGAGCGGGCTGACAATGAGCAGTTCTTC.

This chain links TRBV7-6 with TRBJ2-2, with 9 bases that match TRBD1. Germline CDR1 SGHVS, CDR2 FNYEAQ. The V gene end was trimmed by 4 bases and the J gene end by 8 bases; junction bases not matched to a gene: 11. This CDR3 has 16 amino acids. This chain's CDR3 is CASSSHQTGGLGELFF. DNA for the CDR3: TGTGCCAGCAGCTCCCACCAGACAGGGGGTCTTGGGGAGCTGTTTTTT.

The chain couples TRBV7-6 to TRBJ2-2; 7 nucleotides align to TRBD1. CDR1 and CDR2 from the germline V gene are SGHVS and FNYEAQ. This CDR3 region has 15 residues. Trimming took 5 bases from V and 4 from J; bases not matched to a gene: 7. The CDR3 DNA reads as TGTGCCAGCAGCCGCAGGACAGGCGCCACCGGGGAGCTGTTTTTT. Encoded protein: CASSRRTGATGELFF.

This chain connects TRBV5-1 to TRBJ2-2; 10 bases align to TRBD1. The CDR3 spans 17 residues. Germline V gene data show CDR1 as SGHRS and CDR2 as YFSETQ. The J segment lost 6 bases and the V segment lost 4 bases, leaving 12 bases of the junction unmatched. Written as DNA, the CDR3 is TGCGCCAGCAGCCCTCCATCCGGGACAGGGGTATCCGGGGAGCTGTTTTTT. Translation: CASSPPSGTGVSGELFF. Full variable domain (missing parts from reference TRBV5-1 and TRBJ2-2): KAGVTQTPRYLIKTRGQQVTLSCSPISGHRSVSWYQQTPGQGLQFLFEYFSETQRNKGNFPGRFSGRQFSNSRSEMNVSTLELGDSALYLCASSPPSGTGVSGELFFGEGSRLTVL.

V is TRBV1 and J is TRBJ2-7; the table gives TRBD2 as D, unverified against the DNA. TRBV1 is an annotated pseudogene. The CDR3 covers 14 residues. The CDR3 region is CTSSHGKLRVEQYF. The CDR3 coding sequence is TGCACCAGCAGCCACGGGAAACTGCGGGTCGAGCAGTACTTC.

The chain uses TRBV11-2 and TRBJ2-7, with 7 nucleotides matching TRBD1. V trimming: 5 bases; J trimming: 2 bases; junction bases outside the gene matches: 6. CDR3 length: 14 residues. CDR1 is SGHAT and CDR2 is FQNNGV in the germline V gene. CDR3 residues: CASSKDRQTYEQYF. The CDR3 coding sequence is TGTGCCAGCAGCAAGGACAGGCAGACCTACGAGCAGTACTTC.

Written as DNA, the CDR3 is TGTGCCAGCAGTTGGGACAGCTACGAGCAGTACTTC. It codes for CASSWDSYEQYF. The gene calls are TRBV7-8 and TRBJ2-7; 7 bases map to TRBD1. V gave up 6 bases and J gave up 3 bases; unmatched junction bases: 2. This CDR3 contains 12 residues. Per the germline V gene, CDR1 is SGHVS and CDR2 is FQNEAQ.